Listed here is a single T cell receptor (beta chain). Its matching antigen is unknown. This record belongs to a study of Ad26.COV2.S vaccination and SARS-CoV-2 variants. About the research overall: A participant enrolled in the COV1001 Ad26.COV2.S trial arm provided the sample. Administration of Ad26.COV2.S was intramuscular, either once or twice 56 days apart.

The treatment: 15 to 20 received Ad26.COV2.S at low or high dose, single or two shots; 5 received placebo; per-sample allocation not given. Repertoires come from day 63 after the first vaccine or placebo injection. Overall study results and limits: Ad26.COV2.S recipients had broader spike-specific TCRs (P = 0.0014).

Profiled with immunoSEQ multiplex PCR; TCRdb holds only in-frame clones, not every one. The repertoire consists of approximately 400,000 clones, with 80% to 90% occurring once and the leading ten covering roughly 3.5%. The CDR3 has 13 amino acids. Trimming left V 0 bases short and J 6 bases short, with 6 bases between. The TCR comes from a person aged 18-65 years who received the Ad26.COV2.S COVID-19 vaccine or a placebo. The specimen was peripheral blood, collected in a trial of Ad26.COV2.S vaccine versus placebo. The rearrangement joins TRBV12-3 or TRBV12-4 to TRBJ1-5, with no clear D. This chain's CDR3 is CASSLAGSQPQHF. The DNA for the CDR3 is TGTGCCAGCAGTTTAGCAGGGAGTCAGCCCCAGCATTTT.